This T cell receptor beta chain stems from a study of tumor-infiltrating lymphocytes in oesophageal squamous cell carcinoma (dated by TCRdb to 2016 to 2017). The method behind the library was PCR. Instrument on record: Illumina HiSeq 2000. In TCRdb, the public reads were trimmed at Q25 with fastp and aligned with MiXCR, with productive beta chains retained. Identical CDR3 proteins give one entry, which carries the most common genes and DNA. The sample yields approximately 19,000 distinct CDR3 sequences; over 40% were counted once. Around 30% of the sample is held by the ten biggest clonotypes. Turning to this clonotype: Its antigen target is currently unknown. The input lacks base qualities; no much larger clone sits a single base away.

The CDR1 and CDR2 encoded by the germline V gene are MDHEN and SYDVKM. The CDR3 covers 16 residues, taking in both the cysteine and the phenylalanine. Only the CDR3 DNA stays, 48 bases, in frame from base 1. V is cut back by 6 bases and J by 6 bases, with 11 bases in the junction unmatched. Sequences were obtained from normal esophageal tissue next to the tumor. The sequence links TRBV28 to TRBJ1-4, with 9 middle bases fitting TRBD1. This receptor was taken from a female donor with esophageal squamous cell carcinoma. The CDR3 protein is CASRILRGTGHEKLFF. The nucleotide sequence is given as TGTGCCAGCAGAATACTTCGTGGGACAGGGCATGAAAAACTGTTTTTT.